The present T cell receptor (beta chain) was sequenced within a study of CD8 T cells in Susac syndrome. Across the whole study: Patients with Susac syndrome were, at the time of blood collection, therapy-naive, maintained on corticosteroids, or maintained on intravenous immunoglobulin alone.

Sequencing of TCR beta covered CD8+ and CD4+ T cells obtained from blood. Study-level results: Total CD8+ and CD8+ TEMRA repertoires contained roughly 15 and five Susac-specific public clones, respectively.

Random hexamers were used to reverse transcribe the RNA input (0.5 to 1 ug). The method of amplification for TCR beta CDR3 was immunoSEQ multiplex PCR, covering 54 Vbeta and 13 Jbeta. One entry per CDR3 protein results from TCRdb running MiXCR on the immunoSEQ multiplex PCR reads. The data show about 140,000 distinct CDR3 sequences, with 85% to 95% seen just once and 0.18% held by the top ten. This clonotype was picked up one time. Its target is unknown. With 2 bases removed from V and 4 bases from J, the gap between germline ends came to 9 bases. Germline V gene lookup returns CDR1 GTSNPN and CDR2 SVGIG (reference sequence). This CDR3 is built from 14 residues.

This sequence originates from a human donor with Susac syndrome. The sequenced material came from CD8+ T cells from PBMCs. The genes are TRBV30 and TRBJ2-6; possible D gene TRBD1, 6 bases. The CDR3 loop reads CAWSPGAGANVLTF. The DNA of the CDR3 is TGTGCCTGGAGTCCAGGGGCCGGGGCCAACGTCCTGACTTTC. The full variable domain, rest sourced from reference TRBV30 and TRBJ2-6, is SQTIHQWPATLVQPVGSPLSLECTVEGTSNPNLYWYRQAAGRGLQLLFYSVGIGQISSEVPQNLSASRPQDRQFILSSKKLLLSDSGFYLCAWSPGAGANVLTFGAGSRLTVL.